Shown below are 19 T cell receptor beta chains from a single sample sequenced in a study of blood T cell repertoires in COVID-19. The data were produced by immunoSEQ multiplex PCR, yet TCRdb's version contains in-frame clones alone and is incomplete. The data contain roughly 260,000 clones, 91% of them singletons. Sequenced material: peripheral blood. Every receptor here comes from a person under 30 with COVID-19, enrolled during active disease.

The chain carries TRBV10-3 and TRBJ1-2; a weak D match, TRBD1 (5 bases). Germline CDR1 ENHRY, CDR2 SYGVKD. The V end was cut by 6 bases, the J end by 3 bases, with 20 bases between. The CDR3 sequence is 16 residues long. CDR3: CAISHSWGGTDYGYTF. The CDR3 bases are TGTGCCATCAGCCACTCTTGGGGGGGGACCGACTATGGCTACACCTTC.

The chain recombines TRBV5-6 with TRBJ2-3, with 8 bases that match TRBD2. CDR3 length equals 15 residues. The V and J ends lost 1 base and 5 bases, in that order; junction bases with no gene match: 6. The germline CDR1 and CDR2 sequences are SGHDT and YYEEEE. The CDR3 protein is CASSLSWTSLDTQYF. CDR3 DNA: TGTGCCAGCAGCTTGTCGTGGACTAGCCTAGATACGCAGTATTTT. The variable domain in full, completed from reference TRBV5-6 and TRBJ2-3, reads DAGVTQSPTHLIKTRGQQVTLRCSPKSGHDTVSWYQQALGQGPQFIFQYYEEEERQRGNFPDRFSGHQFPNYSSELNVNALLLGDSALYLCASSLSWTSLDTQYFGPGTRLTVL.

The chain has TRBV4-1 and TRBJ2-5; 10 positions match TRBD2. This CDR3 contains 15 residues. With V trimmed by 0 bases and J by 5 bases, 3 bases remained unmatched. Germline CDR1 and CDR2: MGHRA and YSYEKL. Here the CDR3 reads CASSQEAGGGETQYF. The CDR3 coding sequence is TGCGCCAGCAGCCAAGAAGCGGGAGGGGGTGAGACCCAGTACTTC.

This clone was recorded only once. This chain's CDR3 is CASSLDPGNTEAFF. The CDR3 region has the DNA TGTGCCAGCAGCTTAGATCCAGGGAACACTGAAGCTTTCTTT. The genes are TRBV7-6 and TRBJ1-1; no firm D call. This CDR3 comprises 14 residues. Germline V lookup: CDR1 SGHVS, CDR2 FNYEAQ. With 1 base removed from V and 1 base from J, the gap between germline ends came to 7 bases.

V is TRBV6-1 and J is TRBJ2-1, with a weak D call TRBD1 (6 bases). Trimming removed 2 bases from V and 0 bases from J, with 20 bases in between. Germline CDR1 MNHNS, CDR2 SASEGT. The CDR3 has 19 amino acids. The CDR3 coding sequence is TGTGCCAGCAGTGAAAGGGGGTGGGGCACCGTAGGCTCCTACAATGAGCAGTTCTTC. Translating it yields CASSERGWGTVGSYNEQFF.

The chain couples TRBV28 to TRBJ1-1; TRBD1 agrees at 7 bases. Germline V CDR1 and CDR2: MDHEN, SYDVKM. The J segment lost 3 bases and the V segment lost 5 bases, leaving 6 bases of the junction unmatched. The CDR3 runs to 14 residues. CDR3 loop: CASSPDRVYTEAFF. For the CDR3, the DNA is TGTGCCAGCAGTCCCGACAGGGTTTACACTGAAGCTTTCTTT. Full variable domain (remainder filled in from reference TRBV28 and TRBJ1-1): DVKVTQSSRYLVKRTGEKVFLECVQDMDHENMFWYRQDPGLGLRLIYFSYDVKMKEKGDIPEGYSVSREKKERFSLILESASTNQTSMYLCASSPDRVYTEAFFGQGTRLTVV.

This chain joins TRBV28 and TRBJ1-1; D is unresolved. V was trimmed by 3 bases and J by 1 base, leaving 6 bases between them. The length of the CDR3 is 13 residues. The germline gives CDR1 MDHEN, CDR2 SYDVKM. The CDR3 bases are TGTGCCAGCAGTTTTCACGGGAACACTGAAGCTTTCTTT. This gives the protein CASSFHGNTEAFF.

J is TRBJ2-5 and V is TRBV11-2, with a tentative D call TRBD2 (5 bases). The V and J ends lost 3 bases and 5 bases respectively, with 16 bases between them. The germline CDR1 and CDR2 sequences are SGHAT and FQNNGV. The CDR3 spans 15 residues. CDR3 DNA sequence: TGTGCCAGCAGCTTCCGACCCTATAGCGAGGAGACCCAGTACTTC. Amino acid sequence: CASSFRPYSEETQYF.

This clone was seen at least ten times. V is TRBV6-5 and J is TRBJ2-1; 12 nucleotides line up with TRBD2. Trimming removed 6 bases from V and 14 bases from J; junction bases left unmatched: 2. The length of the CDR3 is 11 residues. Germline V CDR1 and CDR2: MNHEY, SVGAGI. The CDR3 is CASRLAGGEFF. CDR3 DNA: TGTGCCAGCAGACTAGCGGGGGGAGAGTTCTTC.

The chain is built from TRBV15 and TRBJ2-2; D perhaps matches TRBD1 (5 bases). The CDR3 runs 13 residues. Germline V gene data show CDR1 as LNHNV and CDR2 as YYDKDF (reference sequence). V lost 3 bases and J 8 bases, leaving 10 bases between the germline ends. DNA for the CDR3: TGTGCCACCAGCAGTGGGGCGGTAGGGGAGCTGTTTTTT. Translation: CATSSGAVGELFF.

The chain couples TRBV5-6 to TRBJ1-5; 8 bases are a match to TRBD1. This CDR3 region has 17 residues. Germline V gene sequence: CDR1 SGHDT, CDR2 YYEEEE. The trim removed 0 bases at V and 0 bases at J, leaving 5 bases unmatched. The CDR3 is CASSLGQGADSNQPQHF. CDR3 bases: TGTGCCAGCAGCTTGGGGCAGGGGGCGGATAGCAATCAGCCCCAGCATTTT.

The J gene is TRBJ2-1, the V gene TRBV6-1; 7 bases agree with TRBD2. The CDR3 has 17 residues. Germline V CDR1 and CDR2: MNHNS, SASEGT. J gave up 2 bases and V 3 bases, and 10 bases lay outside the gene matches. In nucleotides, the CDR3 is TGTGCCAGCAGTGATCCGATTGGCGGGAGTACCTACAATGAGCAGTTCTTC. It translates to CASSDPIGGSTYNEQFF.

The chain uses TRBV9 and TRBJ2-7; the D is unclear. CDR1 and CDR2 (germline): SGDLS, YYNGEE. This CDR3 has 13 amino acids. V gave up 0 bases and J gave up 5 bases, with 9 bases separating them. CDR3 coding DNA: TGTGCCAGCAGCGTAGCAATAGGAGACGAGCAGTACTTC. Its protein is CASSVAIGDEQYF.

The chain joins TRBV27 to TRBJ2-7; possible D gene TRBD2, 6 bases. Looked up from germline, CDR1 is MNHEY and CDR2 is SMNVEV (reference sequence). The CDR3 runs 12 residues. Trimming removed 7 bases at V and 6 bases at J, with 13 bases between. The CDR3 loop is CASTNKEGEQYF. The CDR3, as DNA: TGTGCCAGCACCAACAAGGAGGGCGAGCAGTACTTC.

The chain joins TRBV9 to TRBJ2-2; 8 positions agree with TRBD2. The CDR3 consists of 15 residues. Germline CDR1 is SGDLS and CDR2 is YYNGEE. Unmatched junction bases numbered 5, after V lost 3 bases and J lost 4 bases. The CDR3 is CASSGPAGATGELFF. CDR3 nucleotide sequence: TGTGCCAGCAGCGGCCCAGCGGGAGCCACCGGGGAGCTGTTTTTT. Looking up the rest from reference TRBV9 and TRBJ2-2 gives the full variable domain: DSGVTQTPKHLITATGQRVTLRCSPRSGDLSVYWYQQSLDQGLQFLIQYYNGEERAKGNILERFSAQQFPDLHSELNLSSLELGDSALYFCASSGPAGATGELFFGEGSRLTVL.

The gene calls are TRBV11-2 and TRBJ2-3; D unclear. In germline, CDR1 is SGHAT, CDR2 FQNNGV. V dropped 2 bases and J dropped 7 bases, with 13 bases sitting between them. The CDR3 sequence is 14 residues long. This CDR3 reads CASSLLFGGNTQYF. As DNA, the CDR3 is TGTGCCAGCAGCTTATTGTTCGGCGGTAATACGCAGTATTTT.

Concerning this clone: As the CDR3 is not closed by the conserved phenylalanine or tryptophan, this likely results from a read error. The chain carries TRBV9 and TRBJ2-7; weak D call: TRBD2 (5 bases). This CDR3 has 14 amino acids. Germline V gene lookup returns CDR1 SGDLS and CDR2 YYNGEE. Trimming removed 0 bases at V and 3 bases at J, with 10 bases between. The CDR3 loop reads CASSVAVGNYEQYL. CDR3 DNA: TGTGCCAGCAGCGTAGCTGTCGGGAACTACGAGCAGTACCTC.

The chain joins TRBV12-3 or TRBV12-4 to TRBJ1-1; D perhaps matches TRBD1 (5 bases). Deletions cut 3 bases from V and 7 bases from J, with 12 bases between. The CDR3 loop spans 13 amino acids. CDR3 region: CASSFPGGGEAFF. Here the CDR3 DNA reads TGTGCCAGCAGTTTCCCCGGGGGGGGTGAAGCTTTCTTT.

V gene TRBV11-3 combines with J gene TRBJ2-1; D uncertain. Germline CDR1 SGHNT, CDR2 YENEEA. V lost 2 bases to trimming and J lost 5 bases, with 13 bases between them. This CDR3 has 15 amino acids. CDR3 nucleotide sequence: TGTGCCAGCAGCTTATACGGGTTTACCCACAATGAGCAGTTCTTC. Amino acid sequence: CASSLYGFTHNEQFF.